The next 23 T cell receptor beta chains were all read from a single sample in a study of radiation and T cells in renal cell carcinoma. The table came from immunoSEQ multiplex PCR; TCRdb's copy has only in-frame clones and leaves some out. The table records 100,000 to 150,000 clones, over 75% of them present only once. Time point reported: blood 2 weeks post-SBRT. Treatment specified: 15 Gy SBRT to primary tumor, nephrectomy 4 weeks later. The sample here was blood, taken from a patient whose treatment included radiotherapy and nephrectomy. The source of these receptors is a man in his forties or fifties with renal cell carcinoma.

CDR3 in amino acids: CASSLWQGLEEKLFF. DNA of the CDR3: TGTGCCAGCAGTTTATGGCAGGGACTAGAGGAAAAACTGTTTTTT. The J gene is TRBJ1-4, the V gene TRBV28, with a weak D call TRBD1 (5 bases). Between the trimmed V and J ends, which lost 0 bases and 8 bases, there was a span of 13 bases. The CDR3 spans 15 residues. Germline CDR1 and CDR2: MDHEN and SYDVKM.

The chain carries TRBV5-1 and TRBJ1-4; the D gene is possibly TRBD1 (6 bases). Trimming pared 4 bases from V and 8 bases from J, leaving 15 bases between. This CDR3 is 14 amino acids long. Germline lookup yields CDR1 SGHRS and CDR2 YFSETQ. CDR3 region: CASSETGREEKLFF. CDR3 sequence (DNA): TGCGCCAGCAGCGAAACAGGGAGGGAGGAAAAACTGTTTTTT.

The chain combines TRBV28 with TRBJ1-2, with D possibly being TRBD1 (5 bases). V lost 8 bases and J lost 4, with 17 bases in between. Germline values: CDR1 MDHEN, CDR2 SYDVKM. The CDR3 is 14 amino acids. The CDR3 loop reads CASDPGDGVYGYTF. CDR3 coding DNA: TGTGCCAGCGACCCGGGGGACGGAGTCTATGGCTACACCTTC.

The chain joins TRBV6-1 to TRBJ1-3; no clear D gene. From germline, CDR1 is MNHNS and CDR2 SASEGT. This CDR3 region has 15 residues. The V end was cut by 7 bases, the J end by 4 bases, with 17 bases between. In DNA form, the CDR3 reads TGTGCCAGCACCGGAGGTCGGGTCGCCGGAAACACCATATATTTT. Protein sequence: CASTGGRVAGNTIYF.

V usage is TRBV7-2 and J usage is TRBJ1-4; the D gene is possibly TRBD1 (6 bases). Trimming shortened V by 1 base and J by 14 bases, and 14 bases separated the two germline ends. There are 13 residues in the CDR3. Germline-derived CDR1 and CDR2 are SGHTA and FQGNSA. The CDR3 DNA follows: TGTGCCAGCAGCTTAGTCTTGGGGGCCCGGCTGTTTTTT. As protein: CASSLVLGARLFF.

In its sample, this clone was seen once. V gene TRBV7-9 combines with J gene TRBJ2-4, with 7 nucleotides matching TRBD1. The germline CDR1 and CDR2 sequences are SEHNR and FQNEAQ (reference sequence). J gave up 1 base and V 5 bases, and 8 bases lay outside the gene matches. This CDR3 contains 16 residues. The CDR3 loop is CASSPVTGFAKNIQYF. In DNA form, the CDR3 reads TGTGCCAGCAGCCCTGTGACAGGGTTCGCCAAAAACATTCAGTACTTC.

The gene calls are TRBV14 and TRBJ2-2; D gene unclear. Looked up from germline, CDR1 is SGHDN and CDR2 is FVKESK. Trimming removed 1 base at V and 4 bases at J, with 7 bases between. The CDR3 is made up of 14 amino acids. CDR3 in DNA: TGTGCCAGCAGCCAAGTAGGGCGCACCGGGGAGCTGTTTTTT. Encoded protein: CASSQVGRTGELFF.

V gene TRBV27 combines with J gene TRBJ1-2; 9 bases are a match to TRBD1. In germline, CDR1 is MNHEY, CDR2 SMNVEV (reference sequence). V was clipped by 6 bases and J by 7 bases; unmatched bases: 6. The CDR3 is 13 residues long. This chain's CDR3 is CASSSTGGFGYTF. The CDR3 DNA sequence: TGTGCCAGCAGCTCTACAGGGGGCTTTGGCTACACCTTC.

This clone is classed as medium-sized (0.01 to 0.1%). The chain recombines TRBV10-3 with TRBJ2-5; 10 bases fit TRBD1. V trimming: 2 bases; J trimming: 1 base; junction bases outside the gene matches: 4. This CDR3 comprises 16 residues. Germline CDR1 and CDR2: ENHRY and SYGVKD. CDR3 nucleotides: TGTGCCATCAGTGAGGGGGACAGGGGCCCCCAAGAGACCCAGTACTTC. Translation: CAISEGDRGPQETQYF.

J is TRBJ1-3 and V is TRBV5-6; D is possibly TRBD1 (5 bases). The CDR3 loop spans 15 amino acids. CDR1 is SGHDT, CDR2 YYEEEE, per germline. Trimming cost V 0 bases and J 0 bases, with 7 bases left between them. The CDR3 nucleotides are TGTGCCAGCAGCTTGGGCAGGGCCTCTGGAAACACCATATATTTT. Translated: CASSLGRASGNTIYF.

CDR3: CASSSQGNEQFF. CDR3 nucleotides: TGTGCCAGCAGCTCACAGGGTAATGAGCAGTTCTTC. The V and J genes are TRBV5-4 and TRBJ2-1, with a tentative D call TRBD1 (6 bases). The CDR3 extends over 12 amino acids. The V gene's germline CDR1 is SGHNT and CDR2 YYREEE (reference sequence). The germline V and J ends were trimmed by 3 bases and 7 bases, with 8 bases remaining between them. The entire variable domain, with the rest obtained from reference TRBV5-4 and TRBJ2-1, is as follows: ETGVTQSPTHLIKTRGQQVTLRCSSQSGHNTVSWYQQALGQGPQFIFQYYREEENGRGNFPPRFSGLQFPNYSSELNVNALELDDSALYLCASSSQGNEQFFGPGTRLTVL.

V and J are TRBV5-4 and TRBJ2-5, with D tentatively TRBD2 (6 bases). CDR1 is SGHNT, CDR2 YYREEE, per germline (reference sequence). The CDR3 runs to 15 residues. Between the trimmed V and J ends, which lost 2 bases and 5 bases, there was a span of 16 bases. The CDR3 DNA is TGTGCCAGCAGCTTTGGGACTGAGATTGGTGAGACCCAGTACTTC. The encoded protein is CASSFGTEIGETQYF. Full variable domain (remainder filled in from reference TRBV5-4 and TRBJ2-5): ETGVTQSPTHLIKTRGQQVTLRCSSQSGHNTVSWYQQALGQGPQFIFQYYREEENGRGNFPPRFSGLQFPNYSSELNVNALELDDSALYLCASSFGTEIGETQYFGPGTRLLVL.

This sequence joins TRBV7-2 and TRBJ2-1; 7 positions match TRBD2. V trimming: 1 base; J trimming: 10 bases; junction bases outside the gene matches: 7. The CDR3 consists of 14 residues. Germline V CDR1 and CDR2: SGHTA, FQGNSA. CDR3 loop: CASSLVVGGYEQFF. The DNA of the CDR3 is TGTGCCAGCAGCTTAGTCGTGGGAGGGTACGAGCAGTTCTTC.

Here the CDR3 DNA reads TGTGCCAGCAGCTCCGACTACAGGGCCTACGAGCAGTACTTC. Translating it yields CASSSDYRAYEQYF. V gene TRBV7-2 combines with J gene TRBJ2-7, with TRBD1 as a possible D gene (6 bases). The V end was cut by 4 bases, the J end by 2 bases, with 12 bases between. CDR3 length: 14 residues. CDR1 and CDR2 (germline): SGHTA, FQGNSA.

The chain carries TRBV13 and TRBJ1-6; 8 positions agree with TRBD1. V was pared by 3 bases and J by 6 bases, with 1 base of the junction left unmatched. From germline, CDR1 is PRHDT and CDR2 FYEKMQ (reference sequence). The CDR3 extends over 14 amino acids. The CDR3 coding sequence is TGTGCCAGCAGCTTTGACAGGGGTAATTCACCCCTCCACTTT. It translates to CASSFDRGNSPLHF.

The chain employs TRBV4-1 and TRBJ2-2; a possible D gene is TRBD1 (6 bases). Germline-derived CDR1 and CDR2 are MGHRA and YSYEKL. This CDR3 is built from 15 residues. Trimming shortened V by 0 bases and J by 5 bases, and 10 bases separated the two germline ends. CDR3 in amino acids: CASSQDTRGTGELFF. The CDR3 nucleotides are TGCGCCAGCAGCCAAGATACGAGGGGGACCGGGGAGCTGTTTTTT.

The V call is TRBV30, the J call TRBJ2-7; weak D call: TRBD1 (5 bases). The CDR3 spans 14 residues. V lost 3 bases to trimming and J lost 0 bases, with 12 bases between them. Per the germline V gene, CDR1 is GTSNPN and CDR2 is SVGIG (reference sequence). CDR3 region: CAWREQVTSYEQYF. CDR3 nucleotides: TGTGCCTGGAGAGAACAGGTGACCTCCTACGAGCAGTACTTC. The complete variable domain, with remaining parts taken from reference TRBV30 and TRBJ2-7, reads SQTIHQWPATLVQPVGSPLSLECTVEGTSNPNLYWYRQAAGRGLQLLFYSVGIGQISSEVPQNLSASRPQDRQFILSSKKLLLSDSGFYLCAWREQVTSYEQYFGPGTRLTVT.

The chain couples TRBV4-1 to TRBJ2-3, with 7 bases aligning to TRBD1. V lost 5 bases, J lost 3 bases, and 8 bases stayed unmatched. Germline V lookup: CDR1 MGHRA, CDR2 YSYEKL. The CDR3 totals 15 residues. CDR3 sequence reads: CASSGKGARTDTQYF. CDR3 sequence (DNA): TGCGCCAGCAGCGGTAAGGGGGCTCGGACAGATACGCAGTATTTT.

The V call is TRBV15, the J call TRBJ1-6; D not certain. The CDR3 spans 13 residues. The V end was cut by 7 bases, the J end by 8 bases, with 12 bases between. CDR1 and CDR2 (germline): LNHNV, YYDKDF (reference sequence). DNA for the CDR3: TGTGCCACCACAGTCGGTTGGGATTCACCCCTCCACTTT. This gives the protein CATTVGWDSPLHF.

This clone was seen just once. This chain links TRBV7-9 with TRBJ1-4; weak D call: TRBD1 (5 bases). Between the trimmed V and J ends, which lost 2 bases and 7 bases, there was a span of 14 bases. The CDR3 consists of 15 residues. Per the germline V gene, CDR1 is SEHNR and CDR2 is FQNEAQ (reference sequence). CDR3 in amino acids: CASSLPTGGSEKLFF. Here the CDR3 DNA reads TGTGCCAGCAGCTTACCGACGGGGGGTTCTGAAAAACTGTTTTTT.

CDR3 coding DNA: TGTGCCAGCAGCGCCTCTGGCGCTCACGAGCAGTACTTC. This encodes CASSASGAHEQYF. V and J are TRBV9 and TRBJ2-7, with D uncertain. Germline V CDR1 and CDR2: SGDLS, YYNGEE. Trimming shortened V by 3 bases and J by 5 bases, and 12 bases separated the two germline ends. The CDR3 is 13 residues long.

The rearrangement joins TRBV2 to TRBJ1-2; tentative D call: TRBD1 (5 bases). Per the germline V gene, CDR1 is SNHLY and CDR2 is FYNNEI. V gave up 5 bases and J gave up 4 bases, with 11 bases separating them. This CDR3 comprises 13 residues. CDR3 nucleotide sequence: TGTGCCAGCAGTACCGGGACCGTCTATGGCTACACCTTC. Translation gives CASSTGTVYGYTF.

The chain has TRBV28 and TRBJ1-1, with TRBD1 as a possible D gene (6 bases). The V gene's germline CDR1 is MDHEN and CDR2 SYDVKM. The CDR3 is made up of 12 amino acids. The V end was cut by 1 base, the J end by 8 bases, with 8 bases between. The CDR3 coding sequence is TGTGCCAGCAGTTTATTCGGGGGCGAAGCTTTCTTT. Its translation is CASSLFGGEAFF.